These 6 T cell receptor beta chains were sequenced from one sample in a study of T cell clonality in common variable immunodeficiency. Broader study findings: Common variable immunodeficiency TCR beta sequences reportedly had fewer deletions and N-nucleotide insertions.

The antigens of these receptors remain unknown. Sequencing used immunoSEQ multiplex PCR; TCRdb keeps in-frame clones, though not all of them. The specimen gives some 19,000 clones without singletons; the ten biggest hold under 25%. The sequenced material came from peripheral blood mononuclear cells. These TCRs come from a human donor with common variable immunodeficiency.

This clone came up a few times. Incomplete CDR3 DNA: TGTGCCAGCACACAGGGAACCAGGATTCAGCCC. It encodes CASTQGTRIQP. The full CDR3 is CASTQGTRIQPQHF. The rearrangement joins TRBV2 to TRBJ1-5, with TRBD1 as a possible D gene (6 bases). With the read ending 3 residues before the CDR3 end, the germline J gene is used to fill in that end. The CDR3 sequence is 14 residues long. V dropped 7 bases and J dropped 6 bases, with 16 bases sitting between them. The germline V gene has CDR1 SNHLY and CDR2 FYNNEI.

This clone was counted only a few times. The CDR3 region is CASSLAIQETQYF. CDR3 DNA, as far as it was read: TGTGCCAGCAGCTTAGCCATTCAAGAGACC. The V gene is TRBV7-8, the J gene TRBJ2-5; D gene ambiguous. The CDR3 goes on 3 residues after the read ends, and that part is filled in from the germline J gene. There are 13 residues in the CDR3. The V end was cut by 0 bases, the J end by 2 bases, with 4 bases between. From germline, CDR1 is SGHVS and CDR2 FQNEAQ.

This clone has at least ten counts. The read finishes 3 residues shy of the CDR3 end, and the germline J gene is used to complete it. The V and J genes are TRBV7-3 and TRBJ2-1; perhaps TRBD1 as D (6 bases). The CDR3 consists of 18 residues. V was pared by 6 bases and J by 7 bases, with 28 bases between. CDR1 and CDR2 (germline): SGHTA, FQGTGA. CDR3 loop: CASSFRKPRDTQGNEQFF. CDR3 DNA, as far as it was read: TGTGCCAGCAGTTTCAGAAAACCCCGGGACACACAAGGGAATGAG. Full variable domain (outside the CDR3, taken from reference TRBV7-3 and TRBJ2-1): GAGVSQTPSNKVTEKGKYVELRCDPISGHTALYWYRQSLGQGPEFLIYFQGTGAADDSGLPNDRFFAVRPEGSVSTLKIQRTERGDSAVYLCASSFRKPRDTQGNEQFFGPGTRLTVL.

This clone was seen repeatedly, ten times or more. Sequencing ends 3 residues short of the CDR3 end; the germline J gene provides the rest. The V and J genes are TRBV10-3 and TRBJ2-7, with TRBD1 matching over 10 bases. The CDR3 totals 11 residues. CDR1 is ENHRY and CDR2 is SYGVKD in the germline V gene. J was trimmed by 6 bases and V by 10 bases; bases with no gene match: 3. The CDR3: CASRDRGEQYF. Partial CDR3 DNA: TGTGCCAGCCGGGACAGGGGCGAG.

Only a few counts were recorded for this clone. Read data end 3 residues before the CDR3 end; the end is taken from the germline J gene. The chain combines TRBV2 with TRBJ2-3; D gene unclear. The CDR3 covers 14 residues. CDR1 is SNHLY and CDR2 is FYNNEI in the germline V gene. Trimming removed 10 bases from V and 2 bases from J, with 16 bases in between. CDR3 DNA, as far as it was read: TGTGCCACCTGCAAACTTGTGTTCACAGATACG. Amino acids: CATCKLVFTDT. The complete CDR3 sequence is CATCKLVFTDTQYF.

About this clone itself: With the read ending 3 residues before the CDR3 end, the germline J gene is used to fill in that end. This chain connects TRBV7-3 to TRBJ2-7, with D hard to call. The V gene's germline CDR1 is SGHTA and CDR2 FQGTGA. The CDR3 is 12 amino acids. Trimming pared 3 bases from V and 6 bases from J, leaving 9 bases between. The part of the CDR3 DNA that was read is TGTGCCAGCAGCTTTGCCTCGGGCGAG. Amino acids: CASSFASGE. The CDR3 in full is CASSFASGEQYF.